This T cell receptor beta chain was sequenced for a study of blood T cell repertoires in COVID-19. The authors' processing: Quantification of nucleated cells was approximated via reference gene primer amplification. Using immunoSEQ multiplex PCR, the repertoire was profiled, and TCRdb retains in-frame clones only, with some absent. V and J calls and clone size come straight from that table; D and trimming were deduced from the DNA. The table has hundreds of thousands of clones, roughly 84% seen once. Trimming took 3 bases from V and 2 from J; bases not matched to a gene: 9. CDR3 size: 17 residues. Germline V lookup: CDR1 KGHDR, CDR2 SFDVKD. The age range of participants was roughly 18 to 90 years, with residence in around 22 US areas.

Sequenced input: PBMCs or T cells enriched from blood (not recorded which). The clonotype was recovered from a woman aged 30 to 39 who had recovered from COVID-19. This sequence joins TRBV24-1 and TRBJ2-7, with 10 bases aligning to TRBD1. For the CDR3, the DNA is TGTGCCACCAGTGATCACCCGGGACAGGGGTCACCCTACGAGCAGTACTTC. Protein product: CATSDHPGQGSPYEQYF.